This entry describes one TCR beta chain. Its antigen is unidentified. Generated by immunoSEQ multiplex PCR, the TCRdb table keeps only in-frame clones and is missing some. The sample has some 2 million clones; approximately 95% are singletons. The data are from a study of shared clonotypes between healthy human individuals. Study-level findings and limits: Lower generation probabilities were found for non-shared clonotypes than for those shared by all four donors.

The study enrolled healthy HIV-negative adults without recent acute infections or vaccinations as donors. The germline V gene has CDR1 SGHNT and CDR2 YYREEE (reference sequence). Trimming took 1 base from V and 4 from J, leaving 11 bases between them. The CDR3 contains 14 residues. The receptor comes from a young man in good health. The sequenced sample consisted of naive CD4+ T cells sorted from blood. Stated subset: CD45RA+ positively selected. The genes are TRBV5-4 and TRBJ2-5; maybe TRBD2 (6 bases). CDR3 sequence (DNA): TGTGCCAGCAGCTTGCCGGGACTCCGAGAGACCCAGTACTTC. Protein product: CASSLPGLRETQYF. The variable domain in full, with the rest retrieved from reference TRBV5-4 and TRBJ2-5, is ETGVTQSPTHLIKTRGQQVTLRCSSQSGHNTVSWYQQALGQGPQFIFQYYREEENGRGNFPPRFSGLQFPNYSSELNVNALELDDSALYLCASSLPGLRETQYFGPGTRLLVL.